The present T cell receptor beta chain was sequenced within a study of CD8 T cells in ankylosing spondylitis. TCRdb called the 5' RACE reads again in MiXCR, with one record for every CDR3 protein. The profile covers fewer than 250,000 distinct CDR3 sequences, with about 30% appearing a single time and about 4.2% taken by the ten largest. Note on this clonotype: Its antigen is as yet unknown.

Findings and caveats of the study: Blood from ankylosing spondylitis patients appeared to carry a characteristic roughly eight-variant TCR beta motif.

The clonotype was recovered from a male donor with ankylosing spondylitis or in good health (not recorded which). The source material was blood, either unsorted or a sorted T cell fraction (not recorded which).

CDR3 coding DNA: TGTGCCAGCAGCTTAGAGAGGGGCGCTGAAAAACTGTTTTTT. This sequence encodes CASSLERGAEKLFF. V gene TRBV7-9 combines with J gene TRBJ1-4; perhaps TRBD1 as D (5 bases). Trimming pared 1 base from V and 7 bases from J, leaving 10 bases between. The CDR3 length is 14 residues. Germline V gene sequence: CDR1 SEHNR, CDR2 FQNEAQ (reference sequence).